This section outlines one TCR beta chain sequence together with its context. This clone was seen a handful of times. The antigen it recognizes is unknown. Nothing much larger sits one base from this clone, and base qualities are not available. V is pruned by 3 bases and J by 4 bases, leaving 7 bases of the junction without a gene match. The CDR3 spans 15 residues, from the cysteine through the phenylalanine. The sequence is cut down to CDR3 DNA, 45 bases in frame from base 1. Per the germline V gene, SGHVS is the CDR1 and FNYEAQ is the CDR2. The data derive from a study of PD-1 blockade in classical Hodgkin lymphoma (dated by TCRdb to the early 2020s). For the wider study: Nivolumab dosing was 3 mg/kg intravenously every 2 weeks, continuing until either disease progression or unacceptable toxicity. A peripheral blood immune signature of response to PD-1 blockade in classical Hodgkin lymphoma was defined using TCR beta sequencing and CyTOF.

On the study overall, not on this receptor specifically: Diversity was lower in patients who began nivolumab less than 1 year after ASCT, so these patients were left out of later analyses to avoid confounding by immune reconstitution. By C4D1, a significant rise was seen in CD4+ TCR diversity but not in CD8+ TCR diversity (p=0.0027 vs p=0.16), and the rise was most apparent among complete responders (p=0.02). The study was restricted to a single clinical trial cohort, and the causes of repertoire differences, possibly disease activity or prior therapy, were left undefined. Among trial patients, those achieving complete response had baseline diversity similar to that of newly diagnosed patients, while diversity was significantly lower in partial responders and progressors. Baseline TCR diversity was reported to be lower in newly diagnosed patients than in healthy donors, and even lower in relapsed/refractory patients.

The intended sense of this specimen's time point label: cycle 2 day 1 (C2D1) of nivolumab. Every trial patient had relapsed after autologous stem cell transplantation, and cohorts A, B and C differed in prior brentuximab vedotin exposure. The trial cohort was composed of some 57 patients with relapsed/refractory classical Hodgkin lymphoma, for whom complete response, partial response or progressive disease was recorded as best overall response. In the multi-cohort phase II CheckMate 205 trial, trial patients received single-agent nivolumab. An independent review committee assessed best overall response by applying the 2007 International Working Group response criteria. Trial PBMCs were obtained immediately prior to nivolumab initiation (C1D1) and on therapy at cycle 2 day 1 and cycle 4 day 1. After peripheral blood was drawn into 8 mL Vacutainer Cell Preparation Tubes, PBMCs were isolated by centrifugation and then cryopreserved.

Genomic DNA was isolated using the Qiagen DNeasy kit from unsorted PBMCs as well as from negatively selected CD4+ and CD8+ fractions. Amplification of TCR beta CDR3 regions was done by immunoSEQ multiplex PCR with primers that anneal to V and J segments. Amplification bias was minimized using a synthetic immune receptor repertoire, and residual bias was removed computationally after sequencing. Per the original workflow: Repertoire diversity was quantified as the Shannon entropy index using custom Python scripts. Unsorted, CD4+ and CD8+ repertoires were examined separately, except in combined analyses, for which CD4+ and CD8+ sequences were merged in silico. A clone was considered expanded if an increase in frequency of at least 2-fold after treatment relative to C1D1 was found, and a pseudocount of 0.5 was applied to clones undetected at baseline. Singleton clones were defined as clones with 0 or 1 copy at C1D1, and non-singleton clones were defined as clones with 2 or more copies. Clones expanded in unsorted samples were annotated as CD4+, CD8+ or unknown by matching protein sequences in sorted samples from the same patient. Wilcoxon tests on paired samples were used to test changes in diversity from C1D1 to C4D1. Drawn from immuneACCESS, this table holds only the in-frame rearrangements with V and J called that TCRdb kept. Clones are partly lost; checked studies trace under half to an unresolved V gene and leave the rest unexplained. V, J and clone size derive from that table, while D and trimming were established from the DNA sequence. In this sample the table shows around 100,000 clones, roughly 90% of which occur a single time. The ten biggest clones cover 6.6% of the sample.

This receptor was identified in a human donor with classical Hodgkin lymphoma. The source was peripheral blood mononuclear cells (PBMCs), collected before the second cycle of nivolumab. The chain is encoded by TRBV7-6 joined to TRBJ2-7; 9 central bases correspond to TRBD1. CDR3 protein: CASSLQGGQGYEQYF. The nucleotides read TGTGCCAGCAGCTTGCAAGGGGGACAGGGTTACGAGCAGTACTTC.